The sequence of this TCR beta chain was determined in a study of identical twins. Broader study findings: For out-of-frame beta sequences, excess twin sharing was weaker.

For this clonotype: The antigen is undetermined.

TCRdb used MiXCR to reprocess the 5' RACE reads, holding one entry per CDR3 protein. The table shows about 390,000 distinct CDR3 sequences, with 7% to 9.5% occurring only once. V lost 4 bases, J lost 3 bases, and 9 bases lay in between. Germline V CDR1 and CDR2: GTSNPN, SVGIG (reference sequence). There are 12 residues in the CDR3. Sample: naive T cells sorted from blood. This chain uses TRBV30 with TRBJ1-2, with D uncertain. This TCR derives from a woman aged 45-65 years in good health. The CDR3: CAWIWQDYGYTF. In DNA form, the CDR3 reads TGTGCCTGGATTTGGCAGGACTATGGCTACACCTTC.